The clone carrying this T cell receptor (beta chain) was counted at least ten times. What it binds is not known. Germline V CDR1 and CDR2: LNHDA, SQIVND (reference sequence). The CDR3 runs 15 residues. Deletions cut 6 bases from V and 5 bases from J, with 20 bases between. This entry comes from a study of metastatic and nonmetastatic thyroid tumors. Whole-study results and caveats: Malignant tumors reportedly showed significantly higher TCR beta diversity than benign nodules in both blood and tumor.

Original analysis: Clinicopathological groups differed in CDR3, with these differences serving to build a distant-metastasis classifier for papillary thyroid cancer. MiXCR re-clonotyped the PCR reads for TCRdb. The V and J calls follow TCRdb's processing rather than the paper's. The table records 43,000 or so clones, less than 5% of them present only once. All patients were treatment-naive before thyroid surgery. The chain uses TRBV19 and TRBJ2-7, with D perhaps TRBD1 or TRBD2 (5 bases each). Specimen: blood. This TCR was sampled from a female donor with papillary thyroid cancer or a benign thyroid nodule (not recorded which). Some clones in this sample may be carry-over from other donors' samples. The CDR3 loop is CASRLGAAAGDEQYF. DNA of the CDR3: TGTGCCAGTAGGCTTGGGGCGGCGGCCGGGGACGAGCAGTACTTC.